Below are 14 T cell receptor beta chains sequenced from a single sample in a study of molecular identifiers for immune sequencing clone quantification. Using its own MiXCR run on the PCR reads, TCRdb lists one record per CDR3 protein. This table holds 97,000 or so distinct CDR3 sequences, more than 20% found once. The material sequenced was naive CD8+ T cells from blood, with Jurkat cell RNA spiked in. The subset is: FACS-sorted CD8+CD4-CCR7+CD45RA+ naive T cells. The receptors here all came from a human donor in good health. Some libraries in this study had Jurkat cell RNA spiked in.

A remark on this clonotype: A much bigger clone sits one base away, suggesting this may be a read error. The genes are TRBV29-1 and TRBJ2-5; D perhaps matches TRBD1 (7 bases). CDR1 is SQVTM and CDR2 is ANQGSEA in the germline V gene. CDR3 length equals 14 residues. CDR3 sequence reads: CSIESRGVGETQYF. The CDR3 DNA sequence: TGCAGCATTGAGAGCAGGGGGGTCGGGGAGACCCAGTACTTC.

For this clonotype: A much bigger clone sits one base away, suggesting this may be a read error. This rearrangement joins TRBV20-1 to TRBJ2-5, with 9 bases identical to TRBD1. The CDR3 spans 16 residues. Germline CDR1 and CDR2: DFQATT and SNEGSKA (reference sequence). CDR3 loop: CSALGQGRGYQEPQYF. The CDR3 DNA follows: TGCAGTGCCTTAGGACAGGGGCGAGGGTACCAAGAGCCCCAGTACTTC.

At least ten counts were recorded for this clonotype. The rearrangement links TRBV4-3 to TRBJ2-7, with D hard to call. V shed 0 bases and J shed 5 bases, with 8 bases lying between them. Germline V lookup: CDR1 LGHNA, CDR2 YSLEER. This CDR3 spans 13 amino acids. As DNA, the CDR3 is TGCGCCAGCAGCCAAGATCGCGGTAACGAGCAGTACTTC. Its protein is CASSQDRGNEQYF.

This clonotype has ten or more counts. The chain couples TRBV28 to TRBJ2-7; TRBD1 matches at 8 bases. This CDR3 is built from 14 residues. The germline V gene has CDR1 MDHEN and CDR2 SYDVKM. V gave up 3 bases and J gave up 2 bases; unmatched junction bases: 3. The CDR3 is CASSFPGQAYEQYF. The CDR3 nucleotides read TGTGCCAGCAGTTTCCCGGGACAGGCCTACGAGCAGTACTTC.

This clonotype was seen a single time. The junction differs from germline at one of its ends, possibly a read error. This rearrangement joins TRBV7-2 to TRBJ2-7, with 8 bases identical to TRBD2. The CDR3 covers 16 residues. Germline lookup yields CDR1 SGHTA and CDR2 FQGNSA. The CDR3 DNA follows: TGTGCCAGCAGCCCAGCACCGGGGGGGAGCTCCGACGAGCAGTACTTC. It is translated as CASSPAPGGSSDEQYF.

The genes are TRBV4-1 and TRBJ2-7; D is possibly TRBD2 (5 bases). The CDR3 spans 14 residues. CDR1 is MGHRA, CDR2 YSYEKL, per germline. Trimming removed 1 base from V and 3 bases from J, with 10 bases in between. This CDR3 reads CASSQAGSNYEQYF. CDR3 bases: TGCGCCAGCAGCCAAGCGGGGTCCAACTACGAGCAGTACTTC.

This clonotype was counted ten times or more. V and J are TRBV9 and TRBJ2-6; D remains unclear. The CDR3 has 18 residues. Germline CDR1 SGDLS, CDR2 YYNGEE. The germline V and J ends were trimmed by 4 bases and 0 bases, with 17 bases remaining between them. The CDR3: CASSPDFFDFSGANVLTF. The CDR3 nucleotides are TGTGCCAGCAGCCCCGATTTCTTTGACTTCTCTGGGGCCAACGTCCTGACTTTC.

This clonotype showed up many times. V is TRBV19 and J is TRBJ2-7; 13 bases line up with TRBD2. Germline CDR1 is LNHDA and CDR2 is SQIVND (reference sequence). Trimming removed 6 bases from V and 3 bases from J; junction bases left unmatched: 5. The CDR3 loop spans 15 amino acids. The CDR3 loop is CASSWTSGSIYEQYF. CDR3 in DNA: TGTGCCAGTAGCTGGACTAGCGGGAGTATCTACGAGCAGTACTTC.

The count of this clonotype is one. The CDR3 sequence is CASDRDRLYNEQFF. In DNA, the CDR3 is TGTGCCAGCGACAGGGACCGGTTGTACAATGAGCAGTTCTTC. This chain links TRBV28 with TRBJ2-1; TRBD1 matches at 7 bases. This CDR3 is 14 amino acids long. The J segment lost 4 bases and the V segment lost 8 bases, leaving 8 bases of the junction unmatched. Germline CDR1 MDHEN, CDR2 SYDVKM.

This clonotype was seen many times. The V and J genes are TRBV11-2 and TRBJ2-5, with D possibly TRBD1 on 6 matching bases. The V gene lost 4 bases and the J gene lost 5 bases, with 17 bases spanning the gap. Germline CDR1 and CDR2: SGHAT and FQNNGV. This CDR3 spans 15 amino acids. CDR3 sequence (DNA): TGTGCCAGCAGCTCGCCTACAGGGTACGAGGAGACCCAGTACTTC. Protein product: CASSSPTGYEETQYF.

For the CDR3, the DNA is TGTGCCAGCAGCCGGGTGGGGACAGGGTATAGCGAGCAGTACTTC. Protein sequence: CASSRVGTGYSEQYF. The chain joins TRBV27 to TRBJ2-7; 9 bases match TRBD1. This CDR3 has 15 residues. Germline V gene lookup returns CDR1 MNHEY and CDR2 SMNVEV (reference sequence). V lost 6 bases, J lost 6 bases, and 12 bases stayed unmatched.

This clonotype was counted ten times or more. The V gene is TRBV7-2, the J gene TRBJ2-7; no firm D call. This CDR3 has 15 amino acids. Looked up from germline, CDR1 is SGHTA and CDR2 is FQGNSA. Between the trimmed V and J ends, which lost 0 bases and 5 bases, there was a span of 14 bases. This chain's CDR3 is CASSLAGNSHDEQYF. The CDR3 nucleotides read TGTGCCAGCAGCTTAGCGGGAAACAGCCACGACGAGCAGTACTTC.

This clonotype was seen repeatedly, ten times or more. The rearrangement joins TRBV12-5 to TRBJ1-1; no clear D gene. The germline CDR1 and CDR2 sequences are LGHNT and FRNRAP. The length of the CDR3 is 16 residues. V was cut by 1 base and J by 1 base, with 13 bases left in between. Here the CDR3 reads CASGLALGRPNTEAFF. As DNA, the CDR3 is TGTGCTAGTGGTTTGGCCCTAGGACGCCCGAACACTGAAGCTTTCTTT.

As to this clonotype: This may be a read error, as it is one base from a much larger clone. The chain links TRBV21-1 to TRBJ2-3. TRBV21-1 is deemed a pseudogene. The CDR3 is 15 amino acids. In DNA, the CDR3 is TGTGCCAGCAGCAAGCAGACGGTGGGCACAGATACGCGGTATTTT. Translation gives CASSKQTVGTDTRYF.